The clone carrying this T cell receptor beta chain turned up a few times. Its antigen remains unidentified. Researchers used 5'RACE with constant-segment primers to make TCR alpha and TCR beta cDNA libraries that carry sample barcodes and UMIs. TCRdb ran MiXCR on the 5' RACE reads and lists one entry per CDR3 protein. The sample has 300,000 to 400,000 distinct CDR3 sequences; 10% to 15% are singletons. This record comes from a study of T-cell memory formation after mild COVID-19. Study summary: Clustering of TCRs was largely donor specific. Study-wide points: Contracting clones from day 15 to 85 had balanced CD4/CD8; later expanders favoured CD4+. Memory cells collected pre-infection included some clones that later responded, suggesting cross-reactive memory joined.

The CDR3 totals 17 residues. Trimming shortened V by 4 bases and J by 4 bases, and 24 bases separated the two germline ends. CDR1 SGHKS and CDR2 YYEKEE come from the germline V gene (reference sequence). V and J are TRBV5-5 and TRBJ2-7; possible D gene TRBD1, 5 bases. The receptor's source is a man between 18 and 35 years old who had mild COVID-19 (a few samples of this study predate the infection). Cell type and time point are not known. Sequencing input: PBMCs or a T cell subset sorted from them (not recorded which). CDR3 sequence (DNA): TGTGCCAGCAGCCCCAAAACAGGTTCCACTGGGCCTTACGAGCAGTACTTC. As protein: CASSPKTGSTGPYEQYF.